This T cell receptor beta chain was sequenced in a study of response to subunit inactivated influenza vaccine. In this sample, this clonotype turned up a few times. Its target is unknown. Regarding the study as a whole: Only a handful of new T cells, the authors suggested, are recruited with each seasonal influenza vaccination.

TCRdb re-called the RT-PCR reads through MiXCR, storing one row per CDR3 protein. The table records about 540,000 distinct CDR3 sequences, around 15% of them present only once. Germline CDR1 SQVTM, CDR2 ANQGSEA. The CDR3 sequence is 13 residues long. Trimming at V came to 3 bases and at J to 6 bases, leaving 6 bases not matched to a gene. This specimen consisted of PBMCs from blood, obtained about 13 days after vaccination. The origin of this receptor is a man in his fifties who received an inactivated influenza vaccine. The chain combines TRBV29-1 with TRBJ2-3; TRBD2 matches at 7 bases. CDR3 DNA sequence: TGCAGCGTTGATGTGGGAGGGAAGGATACGCAGTATTTT. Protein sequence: CSVDVGGKDTQYF.